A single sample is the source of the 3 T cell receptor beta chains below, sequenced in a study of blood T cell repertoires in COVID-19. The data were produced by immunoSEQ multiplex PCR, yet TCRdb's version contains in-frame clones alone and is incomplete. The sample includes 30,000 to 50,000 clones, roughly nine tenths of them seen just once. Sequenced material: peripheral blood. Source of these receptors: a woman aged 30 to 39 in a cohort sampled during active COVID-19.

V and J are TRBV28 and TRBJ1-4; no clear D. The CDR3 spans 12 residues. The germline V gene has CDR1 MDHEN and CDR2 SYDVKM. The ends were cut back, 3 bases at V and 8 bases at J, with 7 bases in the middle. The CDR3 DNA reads TGTGCCAGCAGTTTCGGGGAGGAAAAACTGTTTTTT. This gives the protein CASSFGEEKLFF.

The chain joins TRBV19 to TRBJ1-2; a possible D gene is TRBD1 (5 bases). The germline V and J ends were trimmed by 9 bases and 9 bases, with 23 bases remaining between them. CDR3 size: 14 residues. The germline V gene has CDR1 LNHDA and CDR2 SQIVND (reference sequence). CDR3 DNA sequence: TGTGCCAGCTATACACCTCAGGGTGGGAGGCGCTACACCTTC. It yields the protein CASYTPQGGRRYTF.

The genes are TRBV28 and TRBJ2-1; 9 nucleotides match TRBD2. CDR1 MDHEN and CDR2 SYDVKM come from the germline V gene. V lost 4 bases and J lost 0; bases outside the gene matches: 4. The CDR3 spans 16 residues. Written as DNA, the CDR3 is TGTGCCAGCAGTTCTAGCGGGAAGAGCTCCTACAATGAGCAGTTCTTC. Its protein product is CASSSSGKSSYNEQFF. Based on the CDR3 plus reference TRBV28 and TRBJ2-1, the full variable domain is DVKVTQSSRYLVKRTGEKVFLECVQDMDHENMFWYRQDPGLGLRLIYFSYDVKMKEKGDIPEGYSVSREKKERFSLILESASTNQTSMYLCASSSSGKSSYNEQFFGPGTRLTVL.